The 27 T cell receptor beta chains listed next were all sequenced from one sample in a study of cytomegalovirus exposure and HLA in healthy donors. Primers included in the PCR were 60 Vbeta and 13 Jbeta primers. Only in-frame clones appear in the TCRdb table, and some are missing; sequencing was by immunoSEQ multiplex PCR. The sample records fewer than 200,000 clones, 70% to 90% being singletons. Sequencing was done on a sample of PBMCs. Receptor source: a man between 25 and 39 years old in good health and CMV-seropositive.

The chain recombines TRBV27 with TRBJ1-1; D is possibly TRBD1 (6 bases). The CDR3 spans 14 residues. Trimming removed 6 bases at V and 4 bases at J, with 15 bases between. The V gene's germline CDR1 is MNHEY and CDR2 SMNVEV (reference sequence). The CDR3, as DNA: TGTGCCAGCAGCCCCGGGACACCACGCACTGAAGCTTTCTTT. Its translation: CASSPGTPRTEAFF.

The rearrangement links TRBV6-1 to TRBJ1-3; D remains unclear. Trimming took 2 bases from V and 0 from J, leaving 8 bases between them. Per the germline V gene, CDR1 is MNHNS and CDR2 is SASEGT. The CDR3 length is 15 residues. The CDR3 region is CASSENTNSGNTIYF. The CDR3 nucleotides are TGTGCCAGCAGTGAAAACACCAACTCTGGAAACACCATATATTTT.

The rearrangement uses TRBV5-1 and TRBJ2-1, with 7 nucleotides matching TRBD2. CDR1 and CDR2 (germline): SGHRS, YFSETQ. The V gene end was trimmed by 4 bases and the J gene end by 7 bases; junction bases not matched to a gene: 11. This CDR3 contains 15 residues. In nucleotides, the CDR3 is TGCGCCAGCAGCCAGGAGGGGATGGGAGGGAATGAGCAGTTCTTC. Translating it yields CASSQEGMGGNEQFF.

V gene TRBV5-1 combines with J gene TRBJ2-4; 9 bases are shared with TRBD1. V trimming: 1 base; J trimming: 8 bases; junction bases outside the gene matches: 1. In germline, CDR1 is SGHRS, CDR2 YFSETQ. This CDR3 is 13 amino acids long. CDR3: CASSLRTGDIQYF. CDR3 bases: TGCGCCAGCAGCTTGAGGACAGGGGACATTCAGTACTTC.

The chain employs TRBV5-1 and TRBJ2-1; D is perhaps TRBD2 (6 bases). Per germline, CDR1 SGHRS and CDR2 YFSETQ. V was pared by 0 bases and J by 8 bases, with 15 bases between. CDR3 length: 15 residues. CDR3 sequence reads: CASSLGSGGVDEQFF. CDR3 DNA: TGCGCCAGCAGCTTGGGTAGCGGCGGCGTCGATGAGCAGTTCTTC.

For the CDR3, the DNA is TGTGCCAGCAGCGTAGACCGAGGAAATACGCAGTATTTT. Translating it yields CASSVDRGNTQYF. The V call is TRBV9, the J call TRBJ2-3, with unresolved D. Germline loops: CDR1 SGDLS, CDR2 YYNGEE. V lost 0 bases, J lost 7 bases, and 9 bases lay in between. CDR3 length equals 13 residues.

This clone was detected once. The chain has TRBV7-9 and TRBJ1-1, with 7 bases aligning to TRBD1. V dropped 1 base and J dropped 0; count of bases not matched to a gene: 8. The length of the CDR3 is 17 residues. Germline loops: CDR1 SEHNR, CDR2 FQNEAQ (reference sequence). The CDR3 nucleotides read TGTGCCAGCAGCTTAGTGACAGGGCTTTATCTGAACACTGAAGCTTTCTTT. Residues: CASSLVTGLYLNTEAFF.

There are a few counts of this clone. Within the sample, other DNA sequences also encode this same CDR3. This chain joins TRBV4-2 and TRBJ1-5, with D unclear. The CDR3 covers 13 residues. V lost 0 bases to trimming and J lost 4 bases, with 4 bases between them. The germline V gene encodes CDR1 LGHNA and CDR2 YNFKEQ. The CDR3 coding sequence is TGTGCCAGCAGCCAAGACTTAAATCAGCCCCAGCATTTT. The encoded protein is CASSQDLNQPQHF.

CDR3 coding DNA: TGTGCCAGCAGTATCCCCGGGAGGCCCGAGCAGTACGTC. Protein: CASSIPGRPEQYV. This rearrangement joins TRBV28 to TRBJ2-7; 7 bases match TRBD2. After removal of 5 bases from V and 6 bases from J, the junction contained 7 bases not matched to a gene. CDR3 length: 13 amino acids. From germline, CDR1 is MDHEN and CDR2 SYDVKM.

The gene calls are TRBV4-2 and TRBJ2-5; D possibly corresponds to TRBD2 (6 bases). Germline CDR1 reads LGHNA; CDR2 reads YNFKEQ. The length of the CDR3 is 16 residues. The V and J ends lost 0 bases and 5 bases respectively, with 16 bases between them. The CDR3 reads CASSQDLTRGGETQYF. The CDR3, as DNA: TGTGCCAGCAGCCAAGATTTGACTAGAGGTGGCGAGACCCAGTACTTC.

On this clone itself: The germline gene is not matched at one end of the junction; a read error may be the cause. The V call is TRBV7-2, the J call TRBJ2-4; 10 bases line up with TRBD2. The CDR3 length is 18 residues. Germline V CDR1 and CDR2: SGHTA, FQGNSA. The CDR3 DNA reads TGTGCCAGCAGCCCCCTAGCGGGAGTCTTGGATGGCAAAAATATTCAGTACTTC. Translated, it gives CASSPLAGVLDGKNIQYF.

This sequence joins TRBV7-8 and TRBJ2-2; weak D call: TRBD2 (5 bases). The CDR3 runs to 13 residues. Deletions cut 4 bases from V and 5 bases from J, with 8 bases between. Germline values: CDR1 SGHVS, CDR2 FQNEAQ. The CDR3 region has the DNA TGTGCCAGCAGCTCGGACTGGACCGGGGAGCTGTTTTTT. Encoded protein: CASSSDWTGELFF. Complete variable domain (other parts from reference TRBV7-8 and TRBJ2-2): GAGVSQSPRYKVAKRGQDVALRCDPISGHVSLFWYQQALGQGPEFLTYFQNEAQLDKSGLPSDRFFAERPEGSVSTLKIQRTQQEDSAVYLCASSSDWTGELFFGEGSRLTVL.

The genes are TRBV11-2 and TRBJ2-5; TRBD2 might be the D (6 bases). CDR1 is SGHAT and CDR2 is FQNNGV in the germline V gene. The V and J ends lost 3 bases and 1 base respectively, with 9 bases between them. The CDR3 has 14 amino acids. DNA of the CDR3: TGTGCCAGCAGCTTCCGACTAGGCCAAGAGACCCAGTACTTC. Protein product: CASSFRLGQETQYF.

This clone was found once. The rearrangement joins TRBV2 to TRBJ1-2; D unresolved. There are 14 residues in the CDR3. V lost 1 base to trimming and J lost 4 bases, with 10 bases between them. Germline CDR1 and CDR2: SNHLY and FYNNEI. The CDR3 DNA follows: TGTGCCAGCAGTGAAGTTGGCCGGGGCTATGGCTACACCTTC. It is translated as CASSEVGRGYGYTF.

The CDR3 nucleotides are TGTGCCAGCAGGGACTGGAACAATGAGCAGTTCTTC. Translating gives CASRDWNNEQFF. The V and J genes are TRBV6-1 and TRBJ2-1, with a weak D call TRBD2 (5 bases). The ends were cut back, 6 bases at V and 5 bases at J, with 8 bases in the middle. The CDR3 runs to 12 residues. Germline lookup yields CDR1 MNHNS and CDR2 SASEGT.

The chain recombines TRBV7-9 with TRBJ2-1, with D perhaps TRBD2 (6 bases). Germline values: CDR1 SEHNR, CDR2 FQNEAQ (reference sequence). V shed 3 bases and J shed 5 bases, with 11 bases lying between them. CDR3 length: 14 amino acids. CDR3 in amino acids: CASSFKTSNNEQFF. The CDR3 region has the DNA TGTGCCAGCAGCTTTAAGACTAGTAACAATGAGCAGTTCTTC. Combining the CDR3 with reference TRBV7-9 and TRBJ2-1 gives the whole variable domain DTGVSQNPRHKITKRGQNVTFRCDPISEHNRLYWYRQTLGQGPEFLTYFQNEAQLEKSRLLSDRFSAERPKGSFSTLEIQRTEQGDSAMYLCASSFKTSNNEQFFGPGTRLTVL.

The chain recombines TRBV6-4 with TRBJ2-2, with D possibly being TRBD2 (5 bases). Trimming stripped 3 bases from V and 4 bases from J, with 12 bases between. Germline CDR1 reads MRHNA; CDR2 reads SNTAGT. CDR3 length equals 15 residues. The CDR3 nucleotides read TGTGCCAGCAGTGAACAGTTGGGAGCCACCGGGGAGCTGTTTTTT. It encodes CASSEQLGATGELFF.

This chain uses TRBV5-4 with TRBJ1-1, with 7 bases aligning to TRBD1. The CDR3 covers 14 residues. V shed 4 bases, J shed 4 bases, and the junction held 7 bases outside the gene matches. In germline, CDR1 is SGHNT, CDR2 YYREEE (reference sequence). CDR3 in amino acids: CASSLLGQATEAFF. The CDR3 DNA follows: TGTGCCAGCAGCCTCTTAGGACAGGCCACTGAAGCTTTCTTT.

The chain uses TRBV4-1 and TRBJ1-1, with 7 bases matching TRBD1. The CDR3 is made up of 16 amino acids. J gave up 4 bases and V 2 bases, and 10 bases lay outside the gene matches. CDR1 MGHRA and CDR2 YSYEKL come from the germline V gene. CDR3 amino acids: CASSQPSRGKSTEAFF. In DNA, the CDR3 is TGCGCCAGCAGCCAACCTTCCAGGGGGAAGAGCACTGAAGCTTTCTTT.

This sequence joins TRBV9 and TRBJ2-1; TRBD2 agrees at 10 bases. Germline-derived CDR1 and CDR2 are SGDLS and YYNGEE. The trim removed 0 bases at V and 0 bases at J, leaving 9 bases unmatched. The CDR3 consists of 19 residues. In DNA form, the CDR3 reads TGTGCCAGCAGCGTAGGTGTTAGCGGGAGGACCCGCTCCTACAATGAGCAGTTCTTC. It encodes CASSVGVSGRTRSYNEQFF.

The rearrangement uses TRBV6-5 and TRBJ1-2; the match to TRBD1 covers 7 bases. CDR3 length: 14 residues. The V gene end was trimmed by 6 bases and the J gene end by 5 bases; junction bases not matched to a gene: 9. Germline V CDR1 and CDR2: MNHEY, SVGAGI. Here the CDR3 DNA reads TGTGCCAGCAGCCTCTCGACAGGGAGATATGGCTACACCTTC. Amino acid sequence: CASSLSTGRYGYTF.

The J gene is TRBJ2-1, the V gene TRBV4-3; 7 nucleotides agree with TRBD2. Germline trimming cut 4 bases from V and 5 bases from J; bases unmatched to any gene: 2. The CDR3 is 13 amino acids. Germline V CDR1 and CDR2: LGHNA, YSLEER. CDR3 sequence: CASSRRGDNEQFF. For the CDR3, the DNA is TGCGCCAGCAGCCGCCGGGGGGACAATGAGCAGTTCTTC.

This chain connects TRBV5-6 to TRBJ1-4; D not certain. This CDR3 is built from 14 residues. Looked up from germline, CDR1 is SGHDT and CDR2 is YYEEEE. V lost 0 bases and J lost 7, with 10 bases in between. The CDR3 spells CASSLALEIEKLFF. As DNA, the CDR3 is TGTGCCAGCAGCTTGGCCCTGGAGATTGAAAAACTGTTTTTT.

The sample holds a few counts of this clone. The chain employs TRBV6-5 and TRBJ2-1, with D perhaps matching TRBD1 (5 bases). Trimming pared 7 bases from V and 4 bases from J, leaving 14 bases between. Per germline, CDR1 MNHEY and CDR2 SVGAGI. The CDR3 is made up of 14 amino acids. The CDR3 region is CASTPVGPYNEQFF. The DNA of the CDR3 is TGTGCCAGCACCCCTGTGGGGCCTTACAATGAGCAGTTCTTC.

The chain has TRBV5-4 and TRBJ2-7; 7 bases line up with TRBD1. J lost 2 bases, V lost 4 bases, and 9 bases had no gene match. The V gene's germline CDR1 is SGHNT and CDR2 YYREEE (reference sequence). The CDR3 runs to 15 residues. The CDR3 sequence: CASSQSGTATYEQYF. The CDR3 nucleotides are TGTGCCAGCAGCCAATCCGGGACAGCCACCTACGAGCAGTACTTC.

The CDR3 bases are TGTGCCAGCAGTTGGACTAGCGGATACAATGAGCAGTTCTTC. This encodes CASSWTSGYNEQFF. The chain has TRBV6-5 and TRBJ2-1, with TRBD2 identical over 10 bases. Per germline, CDR1 MNHEY and CDR2 SVGAGI. With 4 bases clipped from V and 4 bases from J, the junction kept 1 base outside the gene matches. This CDR3 is built from 14 residues.

CDR3 DNA sequence: TGTGCCAGCAGCTTGGCCCCTAGCGGGAGCCCCATTTCCTACGAGCAGTACTTC. Its protein product is CASSLAPSGSPISYEQYF. The V gene is TRBV5-4, the J gene TRBJ2-5; 10 nucleotides align to TRBD2. The DNA end is a closer match to TRBJ2-7, so the J assignment may be wrong. In germline, CDR1 is SGHNT, CDR2 YYREEE (reference sequence). The CDR3 length is 18 residues.